This TCR beta chain stems from a study of blood T cell repertoires in COVID-19. The wider study: The United States, Italy and Spain were the sources of the acute and convalescent COVID-19 samples.

TCRdb keeps only in-frame clones here, not all; method: immunoSEQ multiplex PCR. The profile shows roughly 100,000 clones, roughly 71% of them singletons. Germline V CDR1 and CDR2: ENHRY, SYGVKD. The CDR3 sequence is 12 residues long. V gave up 7 bases and J gave up 7 bases, with 13 bases separating them. The clonotype originates from a woman of 80 years or more with acute or convalescent COVID-19. The V and J genes are TRBV10-3 and TRBJ1-2, with D unresolved. The sample comprised peripheral blood. The CDR3 sequence is CAINFGGSGYTF. In DNA, the CDR3 is TGTGCCATCAACTTCGGAGGGTCTGGCTACACCTTC.